The 2 T cell receptor beta chains below were found in one sample sequenced in a study of T cell responses to AZD1222 COVID-19 vaccine. Measured with immunoSEQ multiplex PCR; TCRdb has only the in-frame clones, and not every one. This table holds tens of thousands of clones, about nine tenths found once. This specimen was peripheral blood, taken 28 days after the second AZD1222 dose. These receptor sequences come from an adult who received the AZD1222 COVID-19 vaccine.

The chain couples TRBV4-3 to TRBJ1-4; TRBD1 matches at 10 bases. Germline assignment: CDR1 LGHNA and CDR2 YSLEER. The CDR3 is 15 amino acids. V trimming: 5 bases; J trimming: 7 bases; junction bases outside the gene matches: 7. Written as DNA, the CDR3 is TGCGCCAGCAGCGGGGACCGGGACAGGGGTGAAAAACTGTTTTTT. This sequence encodes CASSGDRDRGEKLFF.

The V gene is TRBV28, the J gene TRBJ2-7; D is unresolved. The V gene's germline CDR1 is MDHEN and CDR2 SYDVKM. V was shortened by 10 bases and J by 2 bases, with 12 bases between the two germline ends. This CDR3 is built from 12 residues. The CDR3 spells CATAQSAYEQYF. Written as DNA, the CDR3 is TGTGCCACCGCACAGAGTGCCTACGAGCAGTACTTC. Variable domain in full (rest from reference TRBV28 and TRBJ2-7): DVKVTQSSRYLVKRTGEKVFLECVQDMDHENMFWYRQDPGLGLRLIYFSYDVKMKEKGDIPEGYSVSREKKERFSLILESASTNQTSMYLCATAQSAYEQYFGPGTRLTVT.